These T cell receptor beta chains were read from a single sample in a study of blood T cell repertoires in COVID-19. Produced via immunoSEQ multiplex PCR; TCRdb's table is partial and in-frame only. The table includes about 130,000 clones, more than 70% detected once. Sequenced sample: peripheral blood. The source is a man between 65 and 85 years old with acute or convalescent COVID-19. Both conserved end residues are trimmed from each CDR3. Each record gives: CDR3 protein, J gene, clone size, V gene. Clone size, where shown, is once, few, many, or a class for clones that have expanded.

SSTGVVTDTQY,TRBJ2-3,NA,TRBV29-1
ASSRLDRGRSPLH,TRBJ1-6,few,TRBV2
ASSSGQGPQPQH,TRBJ1-5,NA,TRBV19
ASSAPGGGGEKLF,TRBJ1-4,NA,TRBV28
ASSPRGGALNSNQPQH,TRBJ1-5,NA,TRBV12-1
ASGDPPGQSQETQY,TRBJ2-5,NA,TRBV28
ASSSGLAGSNEQF,TRBJ2-1,NA,TRBV28
ASSQGTSGQETQY,TRBJ2-5,NA,TRBV4-1
ASSGQSGT,TRBJ1-2,NA,TRBV2
ASSGDRGYTGELF,TRBJ2-2,NA,TRBV5-1
ASSLDRRENTGELF,TRBJ2-2,NA,TRBV7-3
ASSPPGTSGGTQY,TRBJ2-3,NA,TRBV9
ASSSLGGDSPLH,TRBJ1-6,NA,TRBV5-6
ASTPRGGHRNTEAF,TRBJ1-1,NA,TRBV7-9
ASSLAGPNTEAF,TRBJ1-1,NA,TRBV6-2/TRBV6-3
ASSEFRGRGGTEGYT,TRBJ1-2,NA,TRBV6-1
AISQGLQGYEQY,TRBJ2-7,NA,TRBV10-3
ASSPATSGTSTDTQY,TRBJ2-3,NA,TRBV4-2
ASSRDSRGNTEAF,TRBJ1-1,NA,TRBV6-5
ASSPAQGIAGGEQY,TRBJ2-7,NA,TRBV5-1
ASSRGTEWNTEAF,TRBJ1-1,NA,TRBV3-1/TRBV3-2
ASSVAGQGSQPQH,TRBJ1-5,NA,TRBV5-4
ASRSSGGQYEQY,TRBJ2-7,NA,TRBV12-2
ASSHPRESSPLH,TRBJ1-6,few,TRBV3-1/TRBV3-2
ASSTYRGQGSSYEQY,TRBJ2-7,NA,TRBV11-3
ASSPQVDRSYEQY,TRBJ2-7,NA,TRBV7-8
ASSQELAGGLGQETQY,TRBJ2-5,NA,TRBV4-2
ASSLAGADTQY,TRBJ2-3,once,TRBV7-9
ATSSLGGATEAF,TRBJ1-1,NA,TRBV15
ASTTGGRTDTQY,TRBJ2-3,once,TRBV19
ASSQDGSGGAAETQY,TRBJ2-5,NA,TRBV4-1
ASSLQGSSSYNEQF,TRBJ2-1,NA,TRBV11-3
AVRQVPNTGELF,TRBJ2-2,NA,TRBV2
ASRTQGQGWNEKLF,TRBJ1-4,NA,TRBV19
ASSPQGGDEKLF,TRBJ1-4,NA,TRBV4-1
ASSQGSTRDLVTEAF,TRBJ1-1,once,TRBV4-1
ASSLQGGGNTIY,TRBJ1-3,NA,TRBV5-5
AIRRDRQRDEAF,TRBJ1-1,NA,TRBV10-3
ASSLGGGPYNEQF,TRBJ2-1,few,TRBV27
ASSPPALAGGADTQY,TRBJ2-3,NA,TRBV5-1
ASSPTRGNYGYT,TRBJ1-2,NA,TRBV5-1
ASSLTEYEQY,TRBJ2-7,NA,TRBV28
ASKRSSGGLNPGELF,TRBJ2-2,NA,TRBV6-4
ASSLALGGASGGYT,TRBJ1-2,NA,TRBV7-9
ASSPGSNNEQF,TRBJ2-1,NA,TRBV18
ASSVSGQGNTEAF,TRBJ1-1,NA,TRBV7-6
ASSLRLNTDTQY,TRBJ2-3,NA,TRBV5-1
ASSPGAGAGGYT,TRBJ1-2,NA,TRBV6-4
ASSRGQGTEAF,TRBJ1-1,NA,TRBV12-3/TRBV12-4
ASRPGTPSPLH,TRBJ1-6,NA,TRBV28
ASSWGVTNEKLF,TRBJ1-4,NA,TRBV5-1
ASSEALLGTGATDTQY,TRBJ2-3,NA,TRBV2
ASSSSNEKLF,TRBJ1-4,NA,TRBV21-1
ASSWRVNQPQH,TRBJ1-5,NA,TRBV12-3/TRBV12-4
ASSLRTGVDYGYT,TRBJ1-2,NA,TRBV5-1
ASSLASGPDTQY,TRBJ2-3,NA,TRBV5-1
ASSFWTGEAF,TRBJ1-1,NA,TRBV6-5